What follows describes a single T cell receptor beta chain. Its matching antigen is unknown. Primers for the PCR totalled 60 Vbeta and 13 Jbeta. Profiled with immunoSEQ multiplex PCR; TCRdb holds only in-frame clones, not every one. Of about 170,000 clones in the sample, 62% were seen once. These data originate in a study of cytomegalovirus exposure and HLA in healthy donors. The CDR3 loop spans 15 amino acids. The V gene's germline CDR1 is MDHEN and CDR2 SYDVKM. Trimming cost V 2 bases and J 14 bases; bases outside gene matches: 11. Notes on the study in general: The study flagged some 170 TCR beta chains as cytomegalovirus-associated. 87-base-pair reads could not separate some V segments, including TRBV6-2 and TRBV6-3. In a later analysis, TCR beta V- and J-gene trimming was associated with a missense DCLRE1C variant.

Source material: PBMCs. This sequence joins TRBV28 and TRBJ2-5; 13 bases agree with TRBD2. This clonotype was sampled from a man between 40 and 49 years old in good health and CMV-seronegative. This CDR3 reads CASSLRLAGGSSGYF. CDR3 coding DNA: TGTGCCAGCAGTTTAAGACTAGCGGGGGGCTCTTCGGGCTACTTC.